This passage covers 32 T cell receptor beta chains from one sample sequenced in a study of shared clonotypes between healthy human individuals. The assay was immunoSEQ multiplex PCR, and TCRdb's table has in-frame clones only and misses some. Among 2.5 million or so clones listed, just over 90% were seen once. Sequencing was performed on naive CD4+ T cells sorted from blood. The subset here: CD45RA+ positively selected. These TCRs come from a man aged 18 to 29 in good health.

The rearrangement joins TRBV11-2 to TRBJ2-1; TRBD2 aligns across 8 bases. With V trimmed by 5 bases and J by 4 bases, 10 bases remained unmatched. Germline values: CDR1 SGHAT, CDR2 FQNNGV. The CDR3 sequence is 16 residues long. This CDR3 reads CASSQSSGGQYNEQFF. Here the CDR3 DNA reads TGTGCCAGCAGCCAATCCAGCGGGGGCCAATACAATGAGCAGTTCTTC.

The chain employs TRBV5-6 and TRBJ2-3, with TRBD1 matching 9 bases. The V gene's germline CDR1 is SGHDT and CDR2 YYEEEE. Unmatched junction bases numbered 12, after V lost 4 bases and J lost 3 bases. The CDR3 consists of 17 residues. The CDR3 bases are TGTGCCAGCAGCCCTCCCAGGGGGACAGGGAGTACAGATACGCAGTATTTT. The encoded protein is CASSPPRGTGSTDTQYF.

V gene TRBV5-1 combines with J gene TRBJ2-7; D may be TRBD2 (6 bases). This CDR3 has 15 amino acids. The germline V and J ends were trimmed by 4 bases and 7 bases, with 21 bases remaining between them. In germline, CDR1 is SGHRS, CDR2 YFSETQ. CDR3 residues: CASSPAGTTYREQYF. CDR3 bases: TGCGCCAGCAGCCCGGCGGGGACCACCTACCGGGAGCAGTACTTC.

The chain uses TRBV6-5 and TRBJ2-7; D perhaps matches TRBD1 (6 bases). Trimming pared 2 bases from V and 4 bases from J, leaving 9 bases between. Germline assignment: CDR1 MNHEY and CDR2 SVGAGI. The CDR3 is 13 amino acids. In DNA, the CDR3 is TGTGCCAGCAGTTACAGGACAGAGTACGAGCAGTACTTC. This encodes CASSYRTEYEQYF.

The genes are TRBV5-4 and TRBJ1-2; TRBD1 matches 7 bases. This CDR3 has 15 amino acids. The germline V gene encodes CDR1 SGHNT and CDR2 YYREEE (reference sequence). J gave up 5 bases and V 2 bases, and 9 bases lay outside the gene matches. The CDR3 DNA reads as TGTGCCAGCAGCTTACCGGGACAGCGCTGGTATGGCTACACCTTC. Translated, it gives CASSLPGQRWYGYTF. The whole variable domain, filled in from reference TRBV5-4 and TRBJ1-2, reads ETGVTQSPTHLIKTRGQQVTLRCSSQSGHNTVSWYQQALGQGPQFIFQYYREEENGRGNFPPRFSGLQFPNYSSELNVNALELDDSALYLCASSLPGQRWYGYTFGSGTRLTVV.

The chain is built from TRBV19 and TRBJ1-2; 8 bases are a match to TRBD1. CDR1 and CDR2 from the germline V gene are LNHDA and SQIVND (reference sequence). The CDR3 covers 14 residues. Trimming took 1 base from V and 4 from J; bases not matched to a gene: 2. CDR3 nucleotides: TGTGCCAGTAGTATAGTCGACAGGGGCTATGGCTACACCTTC. This translates into CASSIVDRGYGYTF.

This sequence joins TRBV5-1 and TRBJ2-7, with D perhaps matching TRBD1 (5 bases). This CDR3 is built from 17 residues. The germline CDR1 and CDR2 sequences are SGHRS and YFSETQ. The germline V and J ends were trimmed by 1 base and 2 bases, with 19 bases remaining between them. The CDR3 spells CASSLSTGLPVAYEQYF. CDR3 sequence (DNA): TGCGCCAGCAGCTTGAGCACAGGCCTCCCAGTGGCCTACGAGCAGTACTTC.

The gene calls are TRBV2 and TRBJ1-6, with D perhaps TRBD1 (6 bases). Germline CDR1 SNHLY, CDR2 FYNNEI. The CDR3 spans 15 residues. Between the trimmed V and J ends, which lost 6 bases and 8 bases, there was a span of 17 bases. The CDR3 reads CASRDGQGLDSPLHF. The CDR3 DNA follows: TGTGCCAGCAGGGACGGCCAGGGGTTGGATTCACCCCTCCACTTT.

V gene TRBV6-6 combines with J gene TRBJ2-7; 10 nucleotides align to TRBD1. The CDR3 spans 14 residues. The V gene's germline CDR1 is MNHNY and CDR2 SVGAGI (reference sequence). With V trimmed by 6 bases and J by 1 base, 3 bases remained unmatched. In nucleotides, the CDR3 is TGTGCCAGCAGGGGGACAGGGGTTTCCTACGAGCAGTACTTC. Translation: CASRGTGVSYEQYF.

This clone was seen once. The CDR3 DNA is TGTGCTAGTGTTCGGGGGACAGGGGGGAATCAGCCCCAGCATTTT. This encodes CASVRGTGGNQPQHF. This chain uses TRBV12-5 with TRBJ1-5; 11 bases fit TRBD1. The germline V gene encodes CDR1 LGHNT and CDR2 FRNRAP. V trimming: 7 bases; J trimming: 4 bases; junction bases outside the gene matches: 6. This CDR3 is 15 amino acids long.

This chain links TRBV19 with TRBJ1-4; TRBD1 agrees at 7 bases. The V gene's germline CDR1 is LNHDA and CDR2 SQIVND (reference sequence). The CDR3 sequence is 12 residues long. Germline trimming cut 6 bases from V and 7 bases from J; bases unmatched to any gene: 2. Here the CDR3 reads CASRTGSEKLFF. The CDR3 nucleotides read TGTGCCAGTAGGACAGGGAGTGAAAAACTGTTTTTT.

The chain links TRBV30 to TRBJ2-5; 13 positions match TRBD2. CDR1 is GTSNPN and CDR2 is SVGIG in the germline V gene (reference sequence). V dropped 0 bases and J dropped 5; count of bases not matched to a gene: 12. The CDR3 contains 18 residues. The DNA of the CDR3 is TGTGCCTGGAGTGTACGGAGGACTAGCGGGGGCCCCGGGGAGACCCAGTACTTC. Protein sequence: CAWSVRRTSGGPGETQYF.

Comment on this clone: This sample includes further DNA sequences coding for the same CDR3. The V call is TRBV6-6, the J call TRBJ1-1, with a tentative D call TRBD1 (5 bases). Germline V gives CDR1 MNHNY, CDR2 SVGAGI (reference sequence). This CDR3 comprises 15 residues. V gave up 0 bases and J gave up 0 bases, with 8 bases separating them. The CDR3 sequence is CASSYSRGMNTEAFF. CDR3 DNA: TGTGCCAGCAGTTACTCGCGGGGCATGAACACTGAAGCTTTCTTT.

This clone has only one observation. The chain joins TRBV9 to TRBJ2-2; 7 bases line up with TRBD1. V lost 3 bases to trimming and J lost 3 bases; unmatched junction nucleotides: 5. Germline V gene data show CDR1 as SGDLS and CDR2 as YYNGEE. This CDR3 has 15 amino acids. This chain's CDR3 is CASSAGTVDTGELFF. CDR3 coding DNA: TGTGCCAGCAGCGCTGGGACAGTTGACACCGGGGAGCTGTTTTTT.

V gene TRBV11-2 combines with J gene TRBJ2-5; a possible D gene is TRBD2 (6 bases). The germline V and J ends were trimmed by 6 bases and 3 bases, with 11 bases remaining between them. Germline-derived CDR1 and CDR2 are SGHAT and FQNNGV. The CDR3 is 13 residues long. In DNA form, the CDR3 reads TGTGCCAGCAGGCGACTAGTAAAAGAGACCCAGTACTTC. Its translation: CASRRLVKETQYF.

The chain has TRBV5-1 and TRBJ2-7, with TRBD2 as a possible D gene (7 bases). Germline V gene sequence: CDR1 SGHRS, CDR2 YFSETQ. Trimming took off 4 bases at V and 5 bases at J, with 22 bases between the two ends. The CDR3 covers 16 residues. The CDR3: CASSPSQPGGLDEQYF. DNA for the CDR3: TGCGCCAGCAGCCCCTCTCAGCCGGGGGGCTTGGACGAGCAGTACTTC.

The chain uses TRBV5-1 and TRBJ2-3; D is ambiguous. Per germline, CDR1 SGHRS and CDR2 YFSETQ. Trimming removed 6 bases from V and 3 bases from J, with 11 bases in between. The CDR3 is 13 residues long. The CDR3 sequence: CASTRGDTDTQYF. CDR3 sequence (DNA): TGCGCCAGCACCCGTGGGGATACAGATACGCAGTATTTT.

J is TRBJ2-3 and V is TRBV7-9; D uncertain. Trimming took off 0 bases at V and 0 bases at J, with 10 bases between the two ends. Per the germline V gene, CDR1 is SEHNR and CDR2 is FQNEAQ (reference sequence). The CDR3 covers 16 residues. The CDR3 DNA reads TGTGCCAGCAGCTTAGCGGGCCCCGTAAGCACAGATACGCAGTATTTT. This translates into CASSLAGPVSTDTQYF.

The rearrangement joins TRBV19 to TRBJ1-6; 8 positions match TRBD1. Germline values: CDR1 LNHDA, CDR2 SQIVND (reference sequence). The CDR3 totals 16 residues. With 3 bases clipped from V and 7 bases from J, the junction kept 8 bases outside the gene matches. The CDR3 loop reads CASSIPQGARNSPLHF. CDR3 nucleotide sequence: TGTGCCAGTAGTATCCCCCAGGGGGCTCGCAATTCACCCCTCCACTTT. Looking up the rest from reference TRBV19 and TRBJ1-6 gives the full variable domain: DGGITQSPKYLFRKEGQNVTLSCEQNLNHDAMYWYRQDPGQGLRLIYYSQIVNDFQKGDIAEGYSVSREKKESFPLTVTSAQKNPTAFYLCASSIPQGARNSPLHFGNGTRLTVT.

This clone appeared once. This chain connects TRBV6-5 to TRBJ1-2; 7 bases align to TRBD1. The J segment lost 4 bases and the V segment lost 6 bases, leaving 5 bases of the junction unmatched. Per the germline V gene, CDR1 is MNHEY and CDR2 is SVGAGI. The CDR3 contains 13 residues. CDR3 amino acids: CASRTGTAYGYTF. CDR3 sequence (DNA): TGTGCCAGCAGGACCGGGACAGCCTATGGCTACACCTTC.

The genes are TRBV7-8 and TRBJ2-1; D possibly corresponds to TRBD2 (5 bases). The V end lost 5 bases, the J end lost 0 bases, and 11 bases lay between the germline ends. The V gene's germline CDR1 is SGHVS and CDR2 FQNEAQ. This CDR3 comprises 15 residues. CDR3 DNA: TGTGCCAGCAGCCTTAGGACTGGCTCCTACAATGAGCAGTTCTTC. Residues: CASSLRTGSYNEQFF.

The rearrangement uses TRBV5-6 and TRBJ2-1, with 9 positions matching TRBD2. Germline V gene data show CDR1 as SGHDT and CDR2 as YYEEEE. The V segment lost 0 bases and the J segment 4 bases; nucleotides outside the gene matches: 5. The CDR3 has 16 residues. CDR3 protein: CASSLGLAAFYNEQFF. In DNA form, the CDR3 reads TGTGCCAGCAGCTTGGGACTAGCGGCTTTTTACAATGAGCAGTTCTTC.

The chain has TRBV14 and TRBJ1-6; tentative D call: TRBD1 (6 bases). The V end lost 3 bases, the J end lost 0 bases, and 12 bases lay between the germline ends. The germline V gene encodes CDR1 SGHDN and CDR2 FVKESK. The CDR3 spans 17 residues. CDR3 sequence reads: CASSHIGQSSYNSPLHF. CDR3 nucleotides: TGTGCCAGCAGCCATATCGGACAGAGCTCCTATAATTCACCCCTCCACTTT.

The V call is TRBV11-1, the J call TRBJ2-1, with D perhaps matching TRBD1 (5 bases). Trimming stripped 6 bases from V and 0 bases from J, with 18 bases between. Germline V gives CDR1 SGHAT, CDR2 FQDESV (reference sequence). There are 17 residues in the CDR3. CDR3 loop: CASRPRTGSYSYNEQFF. In DNA form, the CDR3 reads TGTGCCAGCAGACCCCGAACAGGAAGTTACTCCTACAATGAGCAGTTCTTC.

The chain uses TRBV18 and TRBJ2-2, with D unclear. Trimming stripped 1 base from V and 3 bases from J, with 3 bases between. CDR3 length: 13 amino acids. Germline V CDR1 and CDR2: KGHSH, LQKENI. CDR3 DNA: TGTGCCAGCTCACCACAGTACACCGGGGAGCTGTTTTTT. This codes for CASSPQYTGELFF.

The rearrangement links TRBV18 to TRBJ1-6, with no clear D. V gave up 2 bases and J gave up 15 bases, with 20 bases separating them. CDR3 length equals 15 residues. Looked up from germline, CDR1 is KGHSH and CDR2 is LQKENI. This CDR3 reads CASSPDRAGNWGLHF. The CDR3 DNA reads as TGTGCCAGCTCACCAGACCGGGCTGGGAATTGGGGCCTCCACTTT.

Comments on this clone: Other nucleotide sequences in the sample specify the same CDR3. This sequence joins TRBV5-5 and TRBJ1-3, with D possibly TRBD1 on 5 matching bases. V was pared by 2 bases and J by 7 bases, with 7 bases between. This CDR3 region has 12 residues. CDR1 and CDR2 (germline): SGHKS, YYEKEE (reference sequence). The CDR3: CASSLEGNTIYF. The DNA of the CDR3 is TGTGCCAGCAGCTTAGAGGGGAACACCATATATTTT.

The sample holds a few counts of this clone. Additional DNA sequences in this sample encode the identical CDR3. V usage is TRBV9 and J usage is TRBJ2-7; 9 bases line up with TRBD1. Trimming at V came to 0 bases and at J to 2 bases, leaving 0 bases not matched to a gene. The germline V gene encodes CDR1 SGDLS and CDR2 YYNGEE. CDR3 length: 14 amino acids. The CDR3 reads CASSVGTGAYEQYF. For the CDR3, the DNA is TGTGCCAGCAGCGTAGGGACAGGGGCCTACGAGCAGTACTTC.

The gene calls are TRBV28 and TRBJ2-7; unclear D gene. Trimming removed 6 bases at V and 7 bases at J, with 10 bases between. The CDR3 runs to 11 residues. Germline CDR1 is MDHEN and CDR2 is SYDVKM. Written as DNA, the CDR3 is TGTGCCAGCAGCACCCCCCTGGAGCAGTACTTC. Residues: CASSTPLEQYF.

The V call is TRBV18, the J call TRBJ2-3; 9 nucleotides match TRBD1. The trim removed 6 bases at V and 3 bases at J, leaving 1 base unmatched. Germline V gene lookup returns CDR1 KGHSH and CDR2 LQKENI. The CDR3 spans 13 residues. The CDR3 DNA follows: TGTGCCAGCTCCGGACAGGGGACAGATACGCAGTATTTT. Its protein product is CASSGQGTDTQYF.

The rearrangement joins TRBV2 to TRBJ2-1; 8 bases map to TRBD2. The CDR3 totals 11 residues. J was trimmed by 16 bases and V by 6 bases; bases with no gene match: 8. Germline-derived CDR1 and CDR2 are SNHLY and FYNNEI. CDR3 residues: CASRLAEGEFF. In nucleotides, the CDR3 is TGTGCCAGCAGACTAGCGGAGGGGGAATTCTTC.

The chain couples TRBV29-1 to TRBJ2-7; 7 bases line up with TRBD1. Germline V lookup: CDR1 SQVTM, CDR2 ANQGSEA. With V trimmed by 4 bases and J by 0 bases, 6 bases remained unmatched. The CDR3 runs 14 residues. DNA of the CDR3: TGCAGCGTTGCATTGGACAGGAACTCCTACGAGCAGTACTTC. It specifies CSVALDRNSYEQYF.